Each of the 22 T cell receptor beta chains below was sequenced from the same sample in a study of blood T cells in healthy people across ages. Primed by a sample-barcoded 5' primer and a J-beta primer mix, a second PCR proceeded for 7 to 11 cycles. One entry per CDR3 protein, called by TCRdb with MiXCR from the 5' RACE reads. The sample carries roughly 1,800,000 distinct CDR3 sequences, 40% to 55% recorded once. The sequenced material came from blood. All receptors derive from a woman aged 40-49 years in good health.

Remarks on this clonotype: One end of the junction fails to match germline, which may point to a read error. CDR3 coding DNA: TGTGCCAGCAGTTTGGAAACGCTCGGACTCAACTACCATGAGCAGTTCTTC. This codes for CASSLETLGLNYHEQFF. The V gene is TRBV28, the J gene TRBJ2-1, with D possibly being TRBD2 (5 bases). This CDR3 has 17 residues. Looked up from germline, CDR1 is MDHEN and CDR2 is SYDVKM.

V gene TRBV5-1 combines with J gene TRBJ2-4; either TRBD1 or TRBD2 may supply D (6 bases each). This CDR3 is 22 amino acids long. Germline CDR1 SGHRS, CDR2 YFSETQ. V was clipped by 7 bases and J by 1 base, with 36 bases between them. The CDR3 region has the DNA TGCGCCAGCGCCCCGGAGGGGACCCGAAGTCCCACAGGGTCGGGGGCCAAAAACATTCAGTACTTC. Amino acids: CASAPEGTRSPTGSGAKNIQYF.

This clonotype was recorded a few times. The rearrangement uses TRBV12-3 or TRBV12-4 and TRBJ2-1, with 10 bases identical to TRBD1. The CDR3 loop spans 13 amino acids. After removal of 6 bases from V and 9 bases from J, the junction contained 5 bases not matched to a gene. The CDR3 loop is CASRRTGGGEQFF. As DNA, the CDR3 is TGTGCCAGCAGACGGACAGGGGGGGGTGAGCAGTTCTTC.

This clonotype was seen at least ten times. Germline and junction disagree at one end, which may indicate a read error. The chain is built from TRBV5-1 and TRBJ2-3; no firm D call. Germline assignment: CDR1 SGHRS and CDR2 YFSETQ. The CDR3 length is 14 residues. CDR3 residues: CASSLVRTTDTQYF. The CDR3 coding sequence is TGTGCCAGCAGCTTAGTGCGGACCACAGATACGCAGTATTTT.

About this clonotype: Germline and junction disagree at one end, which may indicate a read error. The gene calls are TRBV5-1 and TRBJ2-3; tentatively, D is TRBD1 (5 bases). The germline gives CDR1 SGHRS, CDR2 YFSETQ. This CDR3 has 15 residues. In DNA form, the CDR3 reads TGCGCCAGCAGCTTGGGACAGATTAGCACAGATGCGCAGTATTTT. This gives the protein CASSLGQISTDAQYF.

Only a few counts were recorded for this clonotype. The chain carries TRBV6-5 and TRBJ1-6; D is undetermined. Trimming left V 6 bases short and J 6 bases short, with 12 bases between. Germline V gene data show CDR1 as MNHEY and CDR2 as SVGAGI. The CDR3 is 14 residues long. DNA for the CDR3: TGTGCCAGCAGCCGAGGCACAGTTAATTCACCCCTCCACTTT. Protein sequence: CASSRGTVNSPLHF.

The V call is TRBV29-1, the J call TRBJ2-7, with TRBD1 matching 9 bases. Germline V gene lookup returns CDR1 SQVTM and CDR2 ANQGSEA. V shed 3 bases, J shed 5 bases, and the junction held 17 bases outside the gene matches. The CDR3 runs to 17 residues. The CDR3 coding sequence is TGCAGCGTTGAGGGGGCCCCGGGACAGGGAGCCCCAAACGAGCAGTACTTC. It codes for CSVEGAPGQGAPNEQYF.

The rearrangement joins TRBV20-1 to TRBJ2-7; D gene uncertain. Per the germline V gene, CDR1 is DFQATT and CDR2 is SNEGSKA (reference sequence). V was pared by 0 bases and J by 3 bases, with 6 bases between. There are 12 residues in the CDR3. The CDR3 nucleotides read TGCAGTGCTAGAGATAAGGTCTACGAGCAGTACTTC. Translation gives CSARDKVYEQYF.

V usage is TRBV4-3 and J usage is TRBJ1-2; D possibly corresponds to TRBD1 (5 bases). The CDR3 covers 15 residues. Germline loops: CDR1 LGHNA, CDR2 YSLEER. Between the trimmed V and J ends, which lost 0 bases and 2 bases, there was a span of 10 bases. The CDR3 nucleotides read TGCGCCAGCAGCCAAGACAGGGACGGAAACTATGGCTACACCTTC. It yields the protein CASSQDRDGNYGYTF.

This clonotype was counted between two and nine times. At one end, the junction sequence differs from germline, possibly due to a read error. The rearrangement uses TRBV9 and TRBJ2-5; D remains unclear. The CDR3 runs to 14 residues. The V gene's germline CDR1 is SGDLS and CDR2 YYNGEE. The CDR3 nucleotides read TGTGCCAGCAGTGTAGGGTCACCTAAAGAGACCCAGTACTTC. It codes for CASSVGSPKETQYF.

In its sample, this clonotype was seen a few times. Written as DNA, the CDR3 is TGTGCCAGCAGCCAAGAAGATGGCTATGGCTACACCTTC. This translates into CASSQEDGYGYTF. The chain has TRBV4-2 and TRBJ1-2; D remains ambiguous. There are 13 residues in the CDR3. V was clipped by 0 bases and J by 4 bases, with 6 bases between them. Germline V gene data show CDR1 as LGHNA and CDR2 as YNFKEQ.

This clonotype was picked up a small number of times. CDR3 sequence reads: CSATTGASNEQFF. In nucleotides, the CDR3 is TGCAGTGCTACGACAGGGGCTTCCAATGAGCAGTTCTTC. The rearrangement uses TRBV20-1 and TRBJ2-1, with 8 nucleotides matching TRBD1. The junction had 5 bases not matched to a gene; V was cut back by 4 bases and J by 6 bases. The CDR3 has 13 amino acids. CDR1 DFQATT and CDR2 SNEGSKA come from the germline V gene (reference sequence).

The CDR3 DNA reads TGTGCCAGCAGCACCCCGGGACAGGGTTACAATGAGCAGTTCTTC. The encoded protein is CASSTPGQGYNEQFF. The chain employs TRBV7-8 and TRBJ2-1; 9 nucleotides line up with TRBD1. The CDR3 spans 15 residues. V dropped 5 bases and J dropped 4; count of bases not matched to a gene: 6. Germline V CDR1 and CDR2: SGHVS, FQNEAQ.

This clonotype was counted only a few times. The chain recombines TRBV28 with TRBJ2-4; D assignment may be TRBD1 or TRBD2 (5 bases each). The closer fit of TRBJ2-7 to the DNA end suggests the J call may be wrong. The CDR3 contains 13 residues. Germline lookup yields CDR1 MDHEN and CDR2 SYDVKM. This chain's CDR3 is CASSFEEGFEQYF. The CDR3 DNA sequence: TGTGCCAGCAGTTTCGAAGAGGGGTTCGAGCAGTACTTC.

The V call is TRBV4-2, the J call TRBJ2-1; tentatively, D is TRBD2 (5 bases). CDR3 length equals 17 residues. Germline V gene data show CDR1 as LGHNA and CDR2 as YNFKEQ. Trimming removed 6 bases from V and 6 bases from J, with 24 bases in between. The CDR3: CASSPPPGDTLGNEQFF. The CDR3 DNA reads TGTGCCAGCAGTCCTCCCCCCGGGGATACCCTGGGCAATGAGCAGTTCTTC.

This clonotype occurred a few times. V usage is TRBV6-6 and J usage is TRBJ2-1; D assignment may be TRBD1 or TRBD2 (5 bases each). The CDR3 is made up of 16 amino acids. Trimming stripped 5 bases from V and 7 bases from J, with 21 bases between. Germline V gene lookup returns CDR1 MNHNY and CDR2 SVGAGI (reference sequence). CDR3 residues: CASSPYSGPKTNEQFF. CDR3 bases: TGTGCCAGCAGTCCATACTCGGGGCCTAAGACAAATGAGCAGTTCTTC.

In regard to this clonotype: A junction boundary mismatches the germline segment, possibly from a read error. CDR3 residues: CGAIPSGGAYNEQFF. In DNA, the CDR3 is TGCGGTGCTATCCCTAGCGGGGGGGCCTACAATGAGCAGTTCTTC. The chain joins TRBV20-1 to TRBJ2-1, with 12 bases fitting TRBD2. Looked up from germline, CDR1 is DFQATT and CDR2 is SNEGSKA (reference sequence). The CDR3 totals 15 residues.

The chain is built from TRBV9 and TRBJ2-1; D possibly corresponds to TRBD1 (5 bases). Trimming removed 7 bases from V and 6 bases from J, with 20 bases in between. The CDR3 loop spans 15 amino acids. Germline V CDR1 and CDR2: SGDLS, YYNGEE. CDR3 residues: CASAPPTVEGNEQFF. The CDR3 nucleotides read TGTGCCAGCGCCCCGCCGACAGTGGAAGGCAATGAGCAGTTCTTC.

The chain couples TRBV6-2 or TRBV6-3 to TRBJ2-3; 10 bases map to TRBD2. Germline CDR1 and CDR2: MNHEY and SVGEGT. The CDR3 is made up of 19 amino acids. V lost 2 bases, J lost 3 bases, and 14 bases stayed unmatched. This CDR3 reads CASSYQAYGLAAGTDTQYF. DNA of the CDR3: TGTGCCAGCAGTTACCAAGCTTACGGACTAGCGGCAGGGACAGATACGCAGTATTTT.

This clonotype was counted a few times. CDR3 loop: CASTGRGVYEQYF. Written as DNA, the CDR3 is TGTGCCAGCACCGGACGGGGGGTCTACGAGCAGTACTTC. The J gene is TRBJ2-7, the V gene TRBV6-2 or TRBV6-3; 7 positions agree with TRBD2. Trimming took 7 bases from V and 3 from J; bases not matched to a gene: 6. From germline, CDR1 is MNHEY and CDR2 SVGEGT. The CDR3 spans 13 residues.

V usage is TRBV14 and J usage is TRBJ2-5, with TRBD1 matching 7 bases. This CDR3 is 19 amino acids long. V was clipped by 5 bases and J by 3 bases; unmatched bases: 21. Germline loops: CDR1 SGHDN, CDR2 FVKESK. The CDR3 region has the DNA TGTGCCAGCAGCGCGCTATCCCTCTTAATCGCCGGGACAGAAGAGACCCAGTACTTC. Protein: CASSALSLLIAGTEETQYF.

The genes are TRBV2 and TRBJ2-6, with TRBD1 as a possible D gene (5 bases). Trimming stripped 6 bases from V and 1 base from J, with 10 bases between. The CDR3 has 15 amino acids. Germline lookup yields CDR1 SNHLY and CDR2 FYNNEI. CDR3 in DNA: TGTGCCAGCAGGTCAGGGCGATCTGGGGCCAACGTCCTGACTTTC. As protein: CASRSGRSGANVLTF.